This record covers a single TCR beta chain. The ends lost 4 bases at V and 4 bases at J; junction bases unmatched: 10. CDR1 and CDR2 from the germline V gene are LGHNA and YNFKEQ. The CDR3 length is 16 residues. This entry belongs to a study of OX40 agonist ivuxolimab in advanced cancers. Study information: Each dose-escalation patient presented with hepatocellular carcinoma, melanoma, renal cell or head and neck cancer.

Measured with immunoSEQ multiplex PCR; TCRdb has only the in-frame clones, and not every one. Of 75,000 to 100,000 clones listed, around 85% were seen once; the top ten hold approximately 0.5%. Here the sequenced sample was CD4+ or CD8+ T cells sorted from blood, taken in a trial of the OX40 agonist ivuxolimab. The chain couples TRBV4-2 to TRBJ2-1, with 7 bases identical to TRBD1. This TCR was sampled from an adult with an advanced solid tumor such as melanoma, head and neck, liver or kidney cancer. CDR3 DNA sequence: TGTGCCAGCAGCCGGGAAAGACAGGGCAGTTACAATGAGCAGTTCTTC. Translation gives CASSRERQGSYNEQFF.